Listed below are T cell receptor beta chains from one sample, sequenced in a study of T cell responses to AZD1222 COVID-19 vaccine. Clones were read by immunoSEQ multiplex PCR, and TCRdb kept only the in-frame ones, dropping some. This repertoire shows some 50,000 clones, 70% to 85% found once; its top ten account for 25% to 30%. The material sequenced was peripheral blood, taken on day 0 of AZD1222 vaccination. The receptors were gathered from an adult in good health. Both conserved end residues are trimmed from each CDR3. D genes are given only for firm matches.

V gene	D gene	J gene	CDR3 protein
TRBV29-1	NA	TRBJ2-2	SVEERGGNTGELF
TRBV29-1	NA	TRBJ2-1	SVHKGYSGSYNEQF
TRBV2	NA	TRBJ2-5	ASSQDSQETQY
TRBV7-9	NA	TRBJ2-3	ASSLRGAGRGGDTQY
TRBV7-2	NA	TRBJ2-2	ASSLAVPKELF
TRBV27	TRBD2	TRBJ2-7	ASSPLAGPAYEQY
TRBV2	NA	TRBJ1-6	ASSATRSYNSPLH
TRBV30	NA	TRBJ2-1	AWSRSSDNEQF
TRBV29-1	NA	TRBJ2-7	SVGPDQRGEQY
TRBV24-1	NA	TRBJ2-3	ATSEADTQY
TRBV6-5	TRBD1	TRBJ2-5	ASRMTGLETQY
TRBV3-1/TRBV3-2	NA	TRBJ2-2	ASSPPLAGELF
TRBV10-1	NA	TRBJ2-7	ASSVGRQYYEQY